This T cell receptor (beta chain) stems from a study of control samples from healthy donors and cancer patients. V lost 6 bases to trimming and J lost 7 bases, with 15 bases between them. CDR1 is LGHNT and CDR2 is FRNRAP in the germline V gene. This CDR3 region has 13 residues. Measured with immunoSEQ multiplex PCR; TCRdb has only the in-frame clones, and not every one. The sample has about 80,000 clones, around 92% seen once. The sequence was obtained from a man in his fifties or sixties in good health. The rearrangement links TRBV12-5 to TRBJ1-2; D gene ambiguous. Sequencing was done on a sample of blood. The DNA of the CDR3 is TGTGCTAGTGGGACTGCGGGAGGGAGTGGCTACACCTTC. As protein: CASGTAGGSGYTF.